The 15 T cell receptor beta chains reported below all come from one sample, sequenced in a study of breast tumors, draining lymph nodes, adjacent tissues. TCRdb re-analysed the multiplex PCR reads in MiXCR, keeping a single row per CDR3 protein. The sample yields about 130,000 distinct CDR3 sequences, 21% seen once. Samples came from axillary lymph nodes draining the breast cancer. Sequences were obtained from axillary lymph node tissue. Every receptor here comes from a female donor with breast cancer. Some clones in this sample may be carry-over from other donors' samples.

This clonotype was seen many times. CDR3: CAWGERGDTQYF. CDR3 sequence (DNA): TGTGCCTGGGGCGAGCGAGGAGATACGCAGTATTTT. The chain uses TRBV30 and TRBJ2-3; no clear D gene. Trimming shortened V by 5 bases and J by 5 bases, and 11 bases separated the two germline ends. CDR3 length: 12 residues. Germline loops: CDR1 GTSNPN, CDR2 SVGIG (reference sequence).

The rearrangement links TRBV7-3 to TRBJ1-1; weak D call: TRBD1 (6 bases). The CDR3 loop spans 12 amino acids. Per germline, CDR1 SGHTA and CDR2 FQGTGA. The V and J ends lost 4 bases and 8 bases respectively, with 11 bases between them. CDR3 in amino acids: CASSSGGSEAFF. Written as DNA, the CDR3 is TGTGCCAGCAGCTCCGGGGGCTCGGAAGCTTTCTTT.

This clonotype was seen many times. This chain links TRBV20-1 with TRBJ2-7, with TRBD1 as a possible D gene (6 bases). Trimming removed 0 bases from V and 5 bases from J, with 20 bases in between. CDR1 and CDR2 (germline): DFQATT, SNEGSKA (reference sequence). The CDR3 totals 16 residues. The CDR3 reads CSARDRSTGGLDEQYF. DNA for the CDR3: TGCAGTGCTAGAGATCGGTCGACAGGCGGTCTTGACGAGCAGTACTTC.

At least ten counts were recorded for this clonotype. The rearrangement uses TRBV5-1 and TRBJ2-7; tentatively, D is TRBD1 (5 bases). V gave up 2 bases and J gave up 4 bases, with 16 bases separating them. The CDR3 runs 15 residues. CDR1 is SGHRS and CDR2 is YFSETQ in the germline V gene. DNA for the CDR3: TGCGCCAGCAGCTTACACCCGGGTCAGGGTTACGAGCAGTACTTC. It yields the protein CASSLHPGQGYEQYF.

To note about this clonotype: A much larger clone lies a single base off, so this may be a read error. The chain recombines TRBV6-6 with TRBJ2-3; no definite D call. Germline lookup yields CDR1 MNHNY and CDR2 SVGAGI (reference sequence). The CDR3 covers 12 residues. The CDR3 sequence is CACSRGTDTQYF. DNA of the CDR3: TGTGCCTGCAGTCGAGGCACAGATACGCAGTATTTT.

Many counts were recorded for this clonotype. The chain uses TRBV5-1 and TRBJ2-7; 9 bases align to TRBD2. The germline V gene has CDR1 SGHRS and CDR2 YFSETQ. Trimming removed 6 bases from V and 7 bases from J; junction bases left unmatched: 11. The CDR3 sequence is 14 residues long. DNA for the CDR3: TGCGCCAGCACCCAGGAGCGGGGGGCTACGGAGCAGTACTTC. Its protein product is CASTQERGATEQYF.

This clonotype was detected many times. The gene calls are TRBV6-1 and TRBJ1-4; possible D gene TRBD1, 6 bases. The germline CDR1 and CDR2 sequences are MNHNS and SASEGT. V was trimmed by 8 bases and J by 0 bases, leaving 10 bases between them. The CDR3 runs 14 residues. The CDR3 DNA reads as TGTGCCAGCTGTGGGGGCGCAACTAATGAAAAACTGTTTTTT. This sequence encodes CASCGGATNEKLFF.

This clonotype was seen ten or more times. V gene TRBV6-1 combines with J gene TRBJ1-2; D is possibly TRBD1 (6 bases). This CDR3 contains 18 residues. V dropped 3 bases and J dropped 4 bases, with 24 bases sitting between them. Germline V gene lookup returns CDR1 MNHNS and CDR2 SASEGT. This CDR3 is CASSEARTDRSLVYGYTF. CDR3 coding DNA: TGTGCCAGCAGTGAGGCAAGGACAGACCGAAGTCTCGTCTATGGCTACACCTTC.

Concerning this clonotype itself: Its ends do not fully match the called genes, so a read error is possible. The J gene is TRBJ1-4, the V gene TRBV28; tentative D call: TRBD1 (6 bases). The CDR3 loop spans 16 amino acids. The germline V gene encodes CDR1 MDHEN and CDR2 SYDVKM. CDR3 bases: TGTGCCAGCAGTGACCCCAAAAGGGGGGGCGATGAAAAACCGTTTTTT. Encoded protein: CASSDPKRGGDEKPFF.

This clonotype was observed many times. The chain has TRBV9 and TRBJ2-1; TRBD2 matches at 8 bases. The CDR3 is 17 amino acids. CDR1 and CDR2 from the germline V gene are SGDLS and YYNGEE. V dropped 0 bases and J dropped 1; count of bases not matched to a gene: 6. DNA for the CDR3: TGTGCCAGCAGCGTAGGGTTGGCGGGAGGATCCTACAATGAGCAGTTCTTC. The encoded protein is CASSVGLAGGSYNEQFF. Full variable domain (remainder filled in from reference TRBV9 and TRBJ2-1): DSGVTQTPKHLITATGQRVTLRCSPRSGDLSVYWYQQSLDQGLQFLIQYYNGEERAKGNILERFSAQQFPDLHSELNLSSLELGDSALYFCASSVGLAGGSYNEQFFGPGTRLTVL.

A note on this clonotype: A much larger clone differs from this one at a single base, so this may be a read error. Without the conserved terminal phenylalanine or tryptophan, this CDR3 likely stems from a read error. The chain uses TRBV4-1 and TRBJ2-1; no clear D. V was shortened by 4 bases and J by 4 bases, with 17 bases between the two germline ends. The germline CDR1 and CDR2 sequences are MGHRA and YSYEKL. This CDR3 spans 16 amino acids. CDR3 amino acids: CASSPGIGSRYNEQFL. CDR3 nucleotide sequence: TGCGCCAGCAGCCCCGGTATTGGGTCTCGGTACAATGAGCAGTTCTTA.

Many counts were recorded for this clonotype. CDR3 DNA: TGCAGTGCTACCGGGACTAGCGAATTCTACGAGCAGTACTTC. Translating it yields CSATGTSEFYEQYF. This chain connects TRBV20-1 to TRBJ2-7, with TRBD2 identical over 10 bases. CDR3 length equals 14 residues. The trim removed 4 bases at V and 3 bases at J, leaving 6 bases unmatched. Germline V lookup: CDR1 DFQATT, CDR2 SNEGSKA (reference sequence).

This clonotype was detected many times. This rearrangement joins TRBV19 to TRBJ1-6; D gene ambiguous. Germline CDR1 is LNHDA and CDR2 is SQIVND (reference sequence). Trimming cost V 5 bases and J 0 bases, with 20 bases left between them. The length of the CDR3 is 19 residues. CDR3: CASSARLIDQSSYNSPLHF. In DNA, the CDR3 is TGTGCCAGTAGTGCCAGACTGATAGACCAAAGCTCCTATAATTCACCCCTCCACTTT.

This clonotype was seen ten or more times. CDR3 loop: CASSPSGREQFF. The CDR3 DNA reads TGTGCCAGCAGTCCAAGCGGGAGGGAGCAGTTCTTC. The chain joins TRBV7-6 to TRBJ2-1, with 9 bases matching TRBD2. V lost 6 bases and J lost 10; bases outside the gene matches: 4. The CDR3 contains 12 residues. Germline-derived CDR1 and CDR2 are SGHVS and FNYEAQ.

The table lists this clonotype with many counts. This chain links TRBV5-6 with TRBJ2-7; D remains ambiguous. The CDR3 length is 15 residues. CDR1 and CDR2 (germline): SGHDT, YYEEEE. V was trimmed by 0 bases and J by 4 bases, leaving 14 bases between them. The CDR3 here is CASSLVERSAYEQYF. DNA of the CDR3: TGTGCCAGCAGCTTGGTTGAACGTTCGGCGTACGAGCAGTACTTC.